This TCR beta chain comes out of a study of T cells in Graves' hyperthyroidism and ophthalmopathy. The CDR3 spans 15 residues. The V end was cut by 0 bases, the J end by 4 bases, with 13 bases between. The germline CDR1 and CDR2 sequences are SGDLS and YYNGEE. RNA transcripts served as the template for amplifying TCR beta CDR3 regions. The HTBI primer set was used in a first-round RT-PCR of the TCR CDR3. A single record per CDR3 protein comes from TCRdb applying MiXCR to the multiplex PCR reads. This sample has approximately 400,000 distinct CDR3 sequences; approximately 14% occur once, and the top ten carry 8% to 13%.

The specimen was blood. The clonotype was recovered from a woman aged 55-70 years with Graves' hyperthyroidism. The genes are TRBV9 and TRBJ1-2; D ambiguous. The CDR3 is CASSVDVQSPYGYTF. The CDR3 nucleotides read TGTGCCAGCAGCGTAGACGTCCAATCGCCCTATGGCTACACCTTC.